The present T cell receptor (beta chain) was sequenced within a study of human T cells and chemical hapten exposure (dated by TCRdb to about 2021). Concerning the study at large: For sensitization, 2% DPC in acetone was applied to a roughly 2 cm by roughly 2 cm area of upper inner arm skin. Blood samples were taken from patients before sensitization (week 0) and then at 2, 6 and about 24 weeks after DPC sensitization. Patch testing was performed on the upper back with Finn chambers containing 0.01% DPC, and the patch tests were scored after 6 days according to International Contact Dermatitis Research Group standards. Throughout the study period of 20 to 30 weeks, patients also received therapeutic DPC doses to the scalp every week. Some 29 alopecia patients provided blood for TCR sequencing at one to four time points (pre-sensitization, 2, 6 and 24 weeks). Libraries were pooled for sequencing, and per-sample TCR yields varied mainly because of small differences in library volumes within the pool. The patient cohort, mostly female, included alopecia areata with under or over 50% scalp involvement, alopecia totalis and alopecia universalis. Peripheral blood TCR repertoire changes were tracked in vivo in alopecia patients during primary and secondary sensitization to the hapten diphenylcyclopropenone (DPC).

The sample's time point label, in plain terms: patch test 2, 6 weeks after DPC sensitization. This specimen's treatment or condition label, interpreted: therapeutic diphenylcyclopropenone sensitization with weekly scalp DPC. At every patch-test visit, the blood draw took place before the patch test was put on. To be eligible, patients had to be aged 18 to 70, diagnosed with alopecia and judged suitable for DPC therapy, while pregnant patients were excluded. Unfractionated whole blood was collected in Tempus Blood RNA tubes, and total RNA was extracted from that blood. This clonotype was recorded many times. What antigen it recognizes has not been identified. One base away there is no much larger clone; base qualities are not given. As encoded in the germline V gene, CDR1 is SGHDT while CDR2 is YYEEEE. The CDR3 holds 14 amino acids from the cysteine to the phenylalanine. Solely the CDR3 DNA is kept, with 42 bases framed from the first base. Between the V and J ends, shortened by 0 bases and 8 bases respectively, the junction contains 12 bases.

Libraries were made using RACE. Reads for this sample came from a NextSeq 500. During library preparation, unique molecular identifiers were attached to individual cDNA molecules so that TCRs could be counted quantitatively and reproducibly. Both TCR alpha and TCR beta chains were sequenced from each blood RNA sample. Per the source publication's procedure: Samples had a median of approximately 96,000 TCRs, with a range from roughly 23,224 to 700,000. The Decombinator software suite was used to annotate the V, J and CDR3 of the TCR reads. For PS versus PT1 abundance plots, all samples were subsampled to the same number of TCRs (28,000). TCRs were defined as expanded if absent before sensitization and observed at least eight times at the 2-week time point. The public reads were quality trimmed at Q25 with fastp and then assembled into clones with MiXCR by TCRdb, keeping productive beta chains. One record per CDR3 amino acid sequence lists the most common genes and DNA. The V and J calls here are based on TCRdb, not the publication. This sample gives about 82,000 distinct CDR3 sequences in total; more than 9% of them show up just once. In total, the top ten clones hold around 5% of the sample.

The full study reports these points: Repeated subsampling changed both the strength of the expansion versus patch-test correlation and the threshold at which that correlation became significant. Significantly more large CDR3 similarity clusters were formed by expanded TCRs than by pre-sensitization or healthy control sets, consistent with antigen-driven responses. The number of TCRs above 1 in 1000 frequency did not change with DPC sensitization; there was no evidence of global repertoire structure alterations. Because every patient had alopecia, a presumed autoimmune disease, the patients' immune response might differ from that of healthy individuals. Patch test score correlated positively with the number of PT1 expanded TCRs, reaching significance at thresholds 8, 16 and 32 but not at 4.

The sample was whole blood, taken in connection with sensitization to the hapten diphenylcyclopropenone (DPC). The sequence derives from a woman aged 45-59 years with alopecia areata. Some clones in this sample may be carry-over from other donors' samples. Recombination joined TRBV5-6 with TRBJ2-1; the D gene is perhaps TRBD2, on 5 matching bases. This receptor carries the CDR3 CASSLVRGSDEQFF. The sequenced DNA is TGTGCCAGCAGCTTGGTTCGAGGGTCGGATGAGCAGTTCTTC.